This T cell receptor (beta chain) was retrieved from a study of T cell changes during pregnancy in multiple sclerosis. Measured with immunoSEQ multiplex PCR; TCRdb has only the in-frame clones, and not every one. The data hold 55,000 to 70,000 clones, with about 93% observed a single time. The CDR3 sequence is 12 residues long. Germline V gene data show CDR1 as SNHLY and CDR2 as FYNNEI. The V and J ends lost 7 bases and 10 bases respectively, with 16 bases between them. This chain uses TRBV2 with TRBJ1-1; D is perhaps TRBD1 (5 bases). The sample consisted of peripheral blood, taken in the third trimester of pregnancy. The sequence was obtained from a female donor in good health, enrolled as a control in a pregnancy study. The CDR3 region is CASTGLWRGAFF. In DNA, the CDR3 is TGTGCCAGCACCGGGCTTTGGAGGGGAGCTTTCTTT. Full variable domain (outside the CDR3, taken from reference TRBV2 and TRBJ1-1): EPEVTQTPSHQVTQMGQEVILRCVPISNHLYFYWYRQILGQKVEFLVSFYNNEISEKSEIFDDQFSVERPDGSNFTLKIRSTKLEDSAMYFCASTGLWRGAFFGQGTRLTVV.